A selection of T cell receptor beta chains follows, all from one sample in a study of blood T cell repertoires in COVID-19. The repertoire was sequenced with immunoSEQ multiplex PCR; TCRdb's copy has only in-frame clones and lacks some. The top ten clones hold about 2.1% of a sample with about 260,000 clones, around 87% of them seen once. The sequencing sample was made of peripheral blood. These receptors all stem from a woman between 50 and 59 years old with acute or convalescent COVID-19. Both conserved end residues are part of each CDR3. A D gene is named only where the DNA matches it firmly. Size values are once, few and many counts, or a class for expanded clones, and some rows have none.

length,V,D,J,size,CDR3,DNA
15,TRBV28,.,TRBJ1-1,.,CASTRDKLWRTEAFF,TGTGCCAGCACCCGGGACAAGCTATGGAGGACAGAAGCTTTCTTT
14,TRBV6-5,.,TRBJ1-1,.,CASSYVQGRTEAFF,TGTGCCAGCAGTTACGTTCAGGGTCGGACTGAAGCTTTCTTT
16,TRBV7-2,.,TRBJ2-1,.,CASSLGRSASYNEQFF,TGTGCCAGCAGCTTAGGTCGGAGCGCCAGCTACAATGAGCAGTTCTTC
14,TRBV6-1,TRBD1,TRBJ1-6,.,CASSTTGDNSPLHF,TGTGCCAGCAGCACGACAGGGGATAATTCACCCCTCCACTTT
16,TRBV7-2,.,TRBJ1-1,.,CASSLFSTGLNTEAFF,TGTGCCAGCAGCTTGTTCTCGACAGGTCTTAACACTGAAGCTTTCTTT
14,TRBV29-1,.,TRBJ1-2,few,CSVEVGPTNYGYTF,TGCAGCGTTGAAGTCGGTCCGACAAACTATGGCTACACCTTC
16,TRBV24-1,TRBD2,TRBJ2-3,.,CATSESSGRVLDTQYF,TGTGCCACCAGTGAATCTAGCGGGAGGGTCCTAGATACGCAGTATTTT
12,TRBV28,.,TRBJ1-5,.,CASSPYFQPQHF,TGTGCCAGCAGTCCGTACTTCCAGCCCCAGCATTTT
15,TRBV19,TRBD2,TRBJ2-1,.,CASSIGGGSYNEQFF,TGTGCCAGTAGTATAGGGGGGGGGTCCTACAATGAGCAGTTCTTC
15,TRBV28,.,TRBJ1-1,.,CASSADTIYNTEAFF,TGTGCCAGCAGTGCCGACACCATCTACAACACTGAAGCTTTCTTT
14,TRBV9,.,TRBJ2-7,.,CASSPLGETYEQYF,TGTGCCAGCAGCCCTCTGGGAGAGACCTACGAGCAGTACTTC
15,TRBV5-1,TRBD1,TRBJ1-3,.,CASSRGQGYGNTIYF,TGCGCCAGCAGCCGCGGACAGGGGTATGGAAACACCATATATTTT
17,TRBV28,.,TRBJ1-5,.,CASSLRQTAYSNQPQHF,TGTGCCAGCAGTTTAAGGCAGACAGCTTATAGCAATCAGCCCCAGCATTTT
15,TRBV5-5,.,TRBJ2-3,.,CASSLAYTSTDTQYF,TGTGCCAGCAGCTTGGCATATACTAGCACAGATACGCAGTATTTT
16,TRBV7-8,TRBD1,TRBJ2-2,.,CASSLYRDRNTGELFF,TGTGCCAGCAGCTTATATCGGGACAGGAACACCGGGGAGCTGTTTTTT
14,TRBV19,.,TRBJ1-6,.,CASRDSVYNSPLHF,TGTGCCAGTAGAGACAGCGTCTATAATTCACCCCTCCACTTT
13,TRBV5-1,.,TRBJ2-7,.,CASSVQGDYEQYF,TGCGCCAGCAGCGTACAGGGCGACTACGAGCAGTACTTC
15,TRBV5-1,TRBD1,TRBJ1-1,.,CASSDQGATVSEAFF,TGCGCCAGCAGTGACCAGGGGGCAACAGTTTCTGAAGCTTTCTTT
16,TRBV5-1,.,TRBJ2-2,.,CASSLLGQPNTGELFF,TGCGCCAGCAGCTTGTTGGGCCAACCAAACACCGGGGAGCTGTTTTTT
16,TRBV24-1,TRBD1,TRBJ1-5,.,CATSDTGQGLISAQHF,TGTGCCACCAGTGATACCGGACAGGGATTGATTTCGGCCCAGCATTTT
16,TRBV24-1,TRBD1,TRBJ2-3,few,CATSDLGTGYSDTQYF,TGTGCCACCAGTGATTTAGGGACAGGGTATTCAGATACGCAGTATTTT
14,TRBV27,TRBD1,TRBJ1-4,.,CASKRQGADEKLFF,TGTGCCAGCAAACGACAGGGGGCAGATGAAAAACTGTTTTTT
14,TRBV10-3,.,TRBJ1-1,once,CAISEPGGGTEAFF,TGTGCCATCAGTGAGCCTGGGGGGGGGACTGAAGCTTTCTTT
15,TRBV29-1,TRBD2,TRBJ2-7,.,CSVDLALAGSYEQYF,TGCAGCGTTGATTTGGCACTAGCGGGCTCCTACGAGCAGTACTTC
15,TRBV15,TRBD2,TRBJ2-1,.,CATNRELAGEYEQFF,TGTGCCACCAACAGGGAACTAGCGGGAGAGTATGAGCAGTTCTTC
17,TRBV27,TRBD1,TRBJ1-2,.,CASSPRDRPIANYGYTF,TGTGCCAGCAGTCCCCGGGACAGACCAATTGCTAACTATGGCTACACCTTC
13,TRBV18,.,TRBJ1-1,.,CASSSDLNTEAFF,TGTGCCAGCTCGTCGGACTTGAACACTGAAGCTTTCTTT
16,TRBV18,.,TRBJ1-4,.,CASSVRTVATNEKLFF,TGTGCCAGCTCAGTTAGGACAGTCGCAACTAATGAAAAACTGTTTTTT
14,TRBV30,.,TRBJ1-6,.,CASTGRTANSPLHF,TGTGCCTCCACCGGGCGGACAGCGAATTCACCCCTCCACTTT
15,TRBV27,TRBD1,TRBJ2-7,.,CASSLSSTGGYEQYF,TGTGCCAGCAGTTTATCGTCCACAGGGGGCTACGAGCAGTACTTC
15,TRBV11-2,TRBD1,TRBJ1-2,.,CASSPGTGVYYGYTF,TGTGCCAGCAGCCCCGGGACAGGCGTGTACTATGGCTACACCTTC
15,TRBV24-1,TRBD1,TRBJ1-5,.,CATSDSGQGNQPQHF,TGTGCCACCAGTGATTCGGGACAGGGGAATCAGCCCCAGCATTTT
14,TRBV7-8,.,TRBJ1-5,.,CASSLLANNQPQHF,TGTGCCAGCAGCTTACTGGCCAACAACCAGCCCCAGCATTTT
20,TRBV19,TRBD2,TRBJ2-2,few,CASSIGSGSRMRLNTGELFF,TGTGCCAGTAGTATAGGCAGCGGGAGTCGTATGAGGCTGAACACCGGGGAGCTGTTTTTT
17,TRBV4-1,TRBD2,TRBJ2-2,.,CASSHTTGRANTGELFF,TGCGCCAGCAGCCACACCACCGGGAGGGCGAACACCGGGGAGCTGTTTTTT
15,TRBV29-1,.,TRBJ2-1,few,CSVSAGPSSYNEQFF,TGCAGCGTTTCAGCGGGCCCGAGCTCCTACAATGAGCAGTTCTTC
14,TRBV9,TRBD1,TRBJ2-3,.,CASSIDRGVDTQYF,TGTGCCAGCAGCATCGACAGGGGAGTCGATACGCAGTATTTT
13,TRBV30,.,TRBJ1-5,.,CAWSLRGNQPQHF,TGTGCCTGGAGTTTGAGGGGCAATCAGCCCCAGCATTTT
16,TRBV4-3,TRBD2,TRBJ2-7,.,CASSQSSSGYSYEQYF,TGCGCCAGCAGCCAATCTTCTAGCGGATACTCCTACGAGCAGTACTTC
15,TRBV4-2,TRBD2,TRBJ2-5,.,CASSQGGTSGGTQYF,TGTGCCAGCAGCCAAGGTGGGACTAGCGGGGGGACCCAGTACTTC
16,TRBV28,.,TRBJ2-5,.,CASNYLGGTGPETQYF,TGTGCCAGCAACTATCTGGGGGGGACAGGCCCCGAGACCCAGTACTTC
14,TRBV6-1,.,TRBJ1-1,.,CASSEVPGVTEAFF,TGTGCCAGCAGTGAAGTTCCCGGGGTTACTGAAGCTTTCTTT
15,TRBV7-2,TRBD2,TRBJ2-7,.,CASSWGLASPYEQYF,TGTGCCAGCAGCTGGGGACTAGCTTCCCCCTACGAGCAGTACTTC
14,TRBV28,.,TRBJ2-7,.,CASSSGTTDYEQYF,TGTGCCAGCAGTTCGGGTACTACGGACTACGAGCAGTACTTC
17,TRBV7-9,TRBD2,TRBJ2-1,.,CASSPQKREGRVHEQFF,TGTGCCAGCAGCCCCCAAAAGCGGGAGGGCCGGGTCCATGAGCAGTTCTTC
16,TRBV28,.,TRBJ1-4,.,CASSLWGGGSNEKLFF,TGTGCCAGCAGTTTATGGGGGGGAGGGTCTAATGAAAAACTGTTTTTT
14,TRBV20-1,.,TRBJ1-2,.,CSASSQGDIYGYTF,TGCAGTGCTAGTTCACAGGGAGATATTTATGGCTACACCTTC
13,TRBV7-2,.,TRBJ1-3,.,CASSPSVGNTIYF,TGTGCCAGCAGCCCTAGTGTTGGAAACACCATATATTTT
11,TRBV7-9,.,TRBJ1-6,.,CASSYGVALHF,TGTGCCAGCAGTTACGGGGTGGCCCTCCACTTT
16,TRBV21-1,.,TRBJ2-1,.,CASSKVREVRYYEQFF,TGTGCCAGCAGCAAAGTCCGGGAGGTTAGGTACTATGAGCAGTTCTTC
15,TRBV19,TRBD1,TRBJ1-5,.,CASSPGTGTGQPQHF,TGTGCCAGTAGTCCGGGGACAGGGACCGGTCAGCCCCAGCATTTT
13,TRBV27,TRBD1,TRBJ1-2,.,CASSWTGEGGYTF,TGTGCCAGCAGTTGGACAGGGGAAGGGGGCTACACCTTC
14,TRBV27,TRBD1,TRBJ1-2,few,CASSRTGDSYGYTF,TGTGCCAGCAGTAGGACAGGGGACAGCTATGGCTACACCTTC
15,TRBV18,.,TRBJ1-1,.,CASSPPQGFKTEAFF,TGTGCCAGCTCACCACCTCAGGGGTTCAAAACTGAAGCTTTCTTT
14,TRBV27,TRBD1,TRBJ1-1,.,CASSLWTGYTEAFF,TGTGCCAGCAGTTTATGGACAGGTTACACTGAAGCTTTCTTT
14,TRBV28,.,TRBJ1-1,few,CASSFREIGTEAFF,TGTGCCAGCAGTTTTCGGGAAATTGGCACTGAAGCTTTCTTT
14,TRBV19,.,TRBJ2-3,.,CASTYTRGTDTQYF,TGTGCCAGTACCTATACCAGGGGAACAGATACGCAGTATTTT
16,TRBV4-1,.,TRBJ1-5,few,CASSHSEQKSNQPQHF,TGCGCCAGCAGCCACAGTGAACAAAAAAGCAATCAGCCCCAGCATTTT
15,TRBV4-2,.,TRBJ1-4,.,CASSQRQASDEKLFF,TGTGCCAGCAGCCAACGACAGGCAAGTGATGAAAAACTGTTTTTT